This T cell receptor beta chain emerged from a study of tumor and adjacent non-tumor tissue in lung cancer. RNA was extracted from bulk tissue without any cell sorting. Three rounds of nested PCR, following a modified ARM-PCR protocol, produced the TCRbeta library. MiXCR was run by TCRdb on the multiplex PCR reads, yielding one entry per CDR3 protein. The table includes 75,000 to 100,000 distinct CDR3 sequences, about 70% detected once. Germline V gives CDR1 SGHAT, CDR2 FQDESV (reference sequence). The CDR3 loop spans 13 amino acids. Notes on this clonotype: The junction does not match germline at one end; this may be a read error.

This sequence was found in a man aged 55-75 years with non-small cell lung cancer. The sequenced sample was lung tumor tissue. V gene TRBV11-1 combines with J gene TRBJ2-2, with a tentative D call TRBD2 (5 bases). CDR3 in DNA: TGTGCCATCAGCCTTGAAATGACCGGGGTGTTGTTTTTT. Amino acid sequence: CAISLEMTGVLFF. The variable domain in full, completed from reference TRBV11-1 and TRBJ2-2, reads EAEVAQSPRYKITEKSQAVAFWCDPISGHATLYWYRQILGQGPELLVQFQDESVVDDSQLPKDRFSAERLKGVDSTLKIQPAELGDSAMYLCAISLEMTGVLFFGEGSRLTVL.